The source of this T cell receptor beta chain is a study of identical twins (dated by TCRdb to 2015 to 2016). With regard to the full study: TCR alpha and beta repertoires from monozygotic twins, unrelated adults of various ages and cord blood were deep-sequenced to test whether fetal clonotypes persist. To rule out contamination, replicate twin experiments were performed at different times with different library preparation protocols. Overall study results and their limits: Because the same donors could not be followed over many years, conclusions were based on cross-sectional statistical analysis. Compared with coincidental sharing between unrelated individuals, out-of-frame TCR alpha sequences shared between twins had an excess of sequences with low generation probability. Fewer insertions were carried by abundant cord blood beta clonotypes; a weaker similar trend was observed in young adult naive repertoires, while no such trend was observed in memory repertoires. In beta out-of-frame sequences, excess twin sharing was weaker, because having fewer shared sequences lowered the signal-to-noise ratio. In monozygotic twins, recombination models systematically underestimated out-of-frame TCR alpha sharing, but the models matched the sharing seen between unrelated individuals. Zero-insertion analyses could be partly confounded by invariant T cells such as MAIT and iNKT, though diverse VJ usage argued against such confounding for most clonotypes.

A few counts support this clonotype. No cognate antigen has been identified for it. Base qualities are not at hand, and no much larger clone is one base apart. The library was obtained by 5' RACE. Sequencing used an Illumina HiSeq 2000. Template switching introduced a universal primer binding site; the final cDNA contained a unique molecular identifier, enabling accurate counting of TCR cDNA molecules. First-strand cDNA for TCR alpha and beta chains was synthesized from specific primers in the conserved constant-segment region. To control for contamination, every cDNA library was double barcoded, receiving both a SMART-Mk sample barcode and Illumina barcodes. Two successive PCR steps introduced TruSeq adapter sequences along with Illumina sample barcodes. Sequencing of the TCR alpha and beta cDNA libraries was done on the Illumina HiSeq platform using custom primers. The original pipeline was this. Raw reads were processed with MiGEC to extract unique molecular identifiers, and MiXCR was used to determine CDR3 positions. Recombination models were inferred per individual with the repgenHMM and IGoR tools using an EM algorithm. Shared clonotypes were analyzed with the tcR package in R, and sharing was normalized by the product of cloneset sizes. To study raw recombination without the effects of thymic and clonal selection, out-of-frame nonproductive sequences were analyzed. The public reads were run again by TCRdb, first through fastp at Q25 and then through MiXCR, and only productive beta chains were kept. Each entry merges the rows of one CDR3 protein and shows their most common DNA and genes. The V and J calls here are based on TCRdb, not the publication. Within this sample are hundreds of thousands of distinct CDR3 sequences, with about 18% of them counted one time only. Jointly, the top ten make up about an eighth of the sample.

All donors were healthy Caucasians. Three pairs of female monozygotic twins, all aged roughly 18 to 29 years, were included in the twin cohort. The RNA used for TCR libraries was isolated from peripheral blood mononuclear cells. These records were also assigned to another study, of T cells expressing NK-cell markers. The second investigation adds: Three sorted T-cell subsets (CD3+CD56+NKG2C+, CD3+CD56+NKG2C- and CD3+CD56-NKG2C+) from fewer than 10 donors had their TCR beta-chain repertoires profiled. Among the eight sequenced donors, seven were HCMV-seropositive and one was HCMV-seronegative. To restrict sorting to alphabetaTCR-expressing T cells, an anti-gammadeltaTCR antibody was added in several experiments. In six donors, the dominant CD3+CD56+NKG2C+ clonotypes were among the top 10 CD8+ clonotypes and accounted for roughly 1.0-7.5% of CD8+ T cells. Those dominant clonotypes were again the most abundant among CD3+CD56-NKG2C+ cells in four donors, at roughly 28.3-65%. It remained unclear whether the expanded NKG2C-expressing T cell clones were specific for HCMV antigens. The eight sequenced donors were randomly selected healthy volunteers, three men and five women. A commercial ELISA kit detecting HCMV-specific IgG in serum was used to determine HCMV serostatus. For several donors, unsorted PBMC were also used to sequence bulk peripheral blood T-cell repertoires. Reads were demultiplexed and grouped by UMI with MIGEC, and clonotypes were assembled and quantified with MiTCR. To exclude erroneous sequences, any TCR cDNA sequence not supported by at least two reads was discarded. The tcR package was used for downstream repertoire analysis, with clonotypes matched between fractions based on CDR3 nucleotide sequence plus V segment. Antigen specificity was annotated against VDJdb with VDJmatch, allowing one amino acid substitution in CDR3.

This clonotype was sampled from a woman aged 18-29 years in good health. Sequencing was performed on PBMCs.

CDR3 protein: CASSLVGPNTGELFF. The DNA sequence is TGCGCCAGCAGCTTGGTAGGACCCAACACCGGGGAGCTGTTTTTT. This receptor chain uses TRBV5-1 and TRBJ2-2; the D gene cannot be resolved reliably. V is reduced by 0 bases and J by 2 bases, leaving a spacing of 8 bases between them. In the germline V gene, CDR1 corresponds to SGHRS and CDR2 to YFSETQ. The CDR3 measures 15 amino acids from cysteine to phenylalanine. Just CDR3 DNA is preserved here, 45 bases in frame from base 1.